This TCR beta chain comes out of a study of CD4+ T cells in melanoma. Study-level findings and limits: CD8+ T cell, macrophage and B cell function reportedly correlated with neoantigen-specific CD4+ T cells. In melanoma, neoantigen-specific CD4+ T cells reportedly differed in differentiation state.

Concerning this clone: The antigen is undetermined.

V lost 2 bases and J 0 bases, leaving 12 bases between the germline ends. This CDR3 comprises 15 residues. Germline CDR1 is SGHKS and CDR2 is YYEKEE (reference sequence). Clones were read by immunoSEQ multiplex PCR, and TCRdb kept only the in-frame ones, dropping some. The profile shows some 110,000 clones, about 90% of them singletons. This sequence originates from a human donor with melanoma. What was sequenced was peripheral blood. This sequence joins TRBV5-5 and TRBJ2-7; tentatively, D is TRBD2 (6 bases). The CDR3 loop is CASSLVAGSSYEQYF. Here the CDR3 DNA reads TGTGCCAGCAGCTTAGTGGCGGGGAGCTCCTACGAGCAGTACTTC.